This T cell receptor beta chain is from a study of blood T cell repertoires in COVID-19. Repertoires were generated with immunoSEQ multiplex PCR, while TCRdb's copy carries only in-frame clones and drops some. The profile shows about 150,000 clones, 84% of them singletons. Donors were grouped by their self-reported clinical history. J gave up 7 bases and V 2 bases, and 9 bases lay outside the gene matches. Germline values: CDR1 MNHEY, CDR2 SVGAGI. This CDR3 has 15 amino acids. The sequencing sample was made of PBMCs or T cells enriched from blood (not recorded which). This clonotype originated in a woman in her forties or fifties with acute COVID-19. This rearrangement joins TRBV6-5 to TRBJ2-5; 8 bases fit TRBD1. In DNA form, the CDR3 reads TGTGCCAGCAGTTACGGCCCTGGACAGGGCGGGACCCAGTACTTC. Translation: CASSYGPGQGGTQYF.